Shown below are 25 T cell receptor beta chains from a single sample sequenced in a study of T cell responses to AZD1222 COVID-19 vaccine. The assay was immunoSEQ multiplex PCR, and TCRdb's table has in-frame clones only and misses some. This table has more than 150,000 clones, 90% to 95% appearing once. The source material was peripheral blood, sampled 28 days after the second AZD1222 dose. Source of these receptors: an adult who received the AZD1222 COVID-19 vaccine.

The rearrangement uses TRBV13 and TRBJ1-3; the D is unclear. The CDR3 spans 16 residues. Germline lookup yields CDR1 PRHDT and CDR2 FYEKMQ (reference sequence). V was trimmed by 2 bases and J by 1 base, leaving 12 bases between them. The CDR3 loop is CASSLYGESSGNTIYF. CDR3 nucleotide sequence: TGTGCCAGCAGCTTATACGGGGAAAGTTCTGGAAACACCATATATTTT.

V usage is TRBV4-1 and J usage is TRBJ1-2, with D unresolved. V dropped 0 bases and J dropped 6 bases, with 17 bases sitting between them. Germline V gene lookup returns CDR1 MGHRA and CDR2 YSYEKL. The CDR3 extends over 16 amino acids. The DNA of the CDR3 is TGCGCCAGCAGCCAAGAAAGGAGGGAGAGGAAGGATGGCTACACCTTC. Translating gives CASSQERRERKDGYTF.

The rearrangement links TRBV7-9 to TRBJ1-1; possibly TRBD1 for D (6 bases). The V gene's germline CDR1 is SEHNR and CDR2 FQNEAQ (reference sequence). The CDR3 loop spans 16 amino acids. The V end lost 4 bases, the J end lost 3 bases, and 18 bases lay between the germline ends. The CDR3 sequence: CASSYRKGGRDTEAFF. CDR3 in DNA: TGTGCCAGCAGCTACCGAAAGGGGGGTAGGGACACTGAAGCTTTCTTT.

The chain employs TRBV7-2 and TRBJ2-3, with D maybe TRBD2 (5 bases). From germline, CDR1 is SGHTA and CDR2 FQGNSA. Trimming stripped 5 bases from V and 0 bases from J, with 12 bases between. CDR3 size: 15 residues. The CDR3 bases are TGTGCCAGCAGCCCACAGACTACTAGCACAGATACGCAGTATTTT. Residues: CASSPQTTSTDTQYF.

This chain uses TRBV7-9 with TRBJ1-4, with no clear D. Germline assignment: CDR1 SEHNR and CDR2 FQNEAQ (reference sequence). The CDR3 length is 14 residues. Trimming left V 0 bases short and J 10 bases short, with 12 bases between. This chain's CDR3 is CASSLAPGRGKLFF. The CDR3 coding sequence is TGTGCCAGCAGCTTAGCTCCCGGTCGGGGAAAACTGTTTTTT.

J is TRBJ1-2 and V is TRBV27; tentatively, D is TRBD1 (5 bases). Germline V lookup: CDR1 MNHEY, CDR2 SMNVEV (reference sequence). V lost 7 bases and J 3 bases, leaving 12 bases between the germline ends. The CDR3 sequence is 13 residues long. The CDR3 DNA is TGTGCCAGCACTCCGGGACGGTACTATGGCTACACCTTC. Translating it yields CASTPGRYYGYTF.

CDR3 sequence: CASSLGGVNTEAFF. The CDR3 DNA is TGTGCCAGCAGCTTGGGTGGGGTGAACACTGAAGCTTTCTTT. The chain links TRBV5-4 to TRBJ1-1; D uncertain. Trimming pared 0 bases from V and 0 bases from J, leaving 6 bases between. Germline V gives CDR1 SGHNT, CDR2 YYREEE (reference sequence). CDR3 size: 14 residues.

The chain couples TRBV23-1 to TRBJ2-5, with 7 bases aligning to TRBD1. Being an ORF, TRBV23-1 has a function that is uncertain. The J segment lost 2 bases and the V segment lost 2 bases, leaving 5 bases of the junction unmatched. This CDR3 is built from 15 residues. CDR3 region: CASSQPGQPQETQYF. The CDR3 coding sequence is TGCGCCAGCAGTCAACCGGGACAGCCGCAAGAGACCCAGTACTTC.

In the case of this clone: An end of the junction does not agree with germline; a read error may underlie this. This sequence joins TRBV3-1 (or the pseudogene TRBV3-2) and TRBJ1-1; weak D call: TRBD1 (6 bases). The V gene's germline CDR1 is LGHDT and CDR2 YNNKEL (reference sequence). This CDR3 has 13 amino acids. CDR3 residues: CASSRGGNSEAFF. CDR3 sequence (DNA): TGTGCCAGCAGCCGAGGGGGGAACTCTGAAGCTTTCTTT.

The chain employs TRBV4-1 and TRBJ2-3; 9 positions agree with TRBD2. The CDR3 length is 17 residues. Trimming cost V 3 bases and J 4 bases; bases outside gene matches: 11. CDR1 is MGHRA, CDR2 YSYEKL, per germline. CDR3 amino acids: CASSHGGTSNFADTQYF. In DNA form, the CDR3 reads TGCGCCAGCAGCCACGGGGGGACTAGCAATTTTGCAGATACGCAGTATTTT.

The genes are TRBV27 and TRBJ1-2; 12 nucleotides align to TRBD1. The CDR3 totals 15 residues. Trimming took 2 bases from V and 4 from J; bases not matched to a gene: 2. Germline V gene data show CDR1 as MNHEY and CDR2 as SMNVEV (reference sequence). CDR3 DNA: TGTGCCAGCAGTTTAGGGACAGGGGGCCTCTATGGCTACACCTTC. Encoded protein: CASSLGTGGLYGYTF.

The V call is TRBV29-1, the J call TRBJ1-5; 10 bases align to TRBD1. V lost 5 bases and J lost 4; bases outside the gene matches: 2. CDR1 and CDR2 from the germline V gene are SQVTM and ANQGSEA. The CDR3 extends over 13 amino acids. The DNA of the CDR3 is TGCAGCGTTAAGGACAGGGGGAATCAGCCCCAGCATTTT. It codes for CSVKDRGNQPQHF.

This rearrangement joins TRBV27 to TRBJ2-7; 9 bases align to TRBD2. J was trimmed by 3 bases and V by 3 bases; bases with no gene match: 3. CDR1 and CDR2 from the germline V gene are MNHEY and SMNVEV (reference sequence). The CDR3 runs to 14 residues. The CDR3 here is CASSLREGLYEQYF. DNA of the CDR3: TGTGCCAGCAGTTTGCGGGAGGGCCTCTACGAGCAGTACTTC.

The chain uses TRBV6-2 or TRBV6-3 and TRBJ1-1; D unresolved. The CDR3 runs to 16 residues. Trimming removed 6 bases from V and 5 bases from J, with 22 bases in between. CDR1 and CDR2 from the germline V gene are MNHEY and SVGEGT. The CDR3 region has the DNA TGTGCCAGCAGCCAGGACCTGGGGTCGAGAATTACTGAAGCTTTCTTT. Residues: CASSQDLGSRITEAFF.

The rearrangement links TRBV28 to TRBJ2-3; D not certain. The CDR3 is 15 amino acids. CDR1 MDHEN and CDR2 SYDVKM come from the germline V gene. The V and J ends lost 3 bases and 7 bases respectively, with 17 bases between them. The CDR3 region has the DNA TGTGCCAGCAGTTTTTCCCCCTTCGCGTCGTATACGCAGTATTTT. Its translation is CASSFSPFASYTQYF.

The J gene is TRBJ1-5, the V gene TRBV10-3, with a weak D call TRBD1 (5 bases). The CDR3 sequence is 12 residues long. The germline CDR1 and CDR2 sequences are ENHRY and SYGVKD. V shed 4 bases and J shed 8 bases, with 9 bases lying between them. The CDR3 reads CAISGGVEPQHF. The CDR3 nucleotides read TGTGCCATCAGTGGGGGGGTCGAGCCCCAGCATTTT.

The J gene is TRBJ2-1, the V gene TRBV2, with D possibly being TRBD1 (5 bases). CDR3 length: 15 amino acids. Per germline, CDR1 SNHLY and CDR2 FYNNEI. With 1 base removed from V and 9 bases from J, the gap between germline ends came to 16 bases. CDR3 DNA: TGTGCCAGCAGTGAAGGGGGCCCCGGCTATCGTGAGCAGTTCTTC. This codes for CASSEGGPGYREQFF.

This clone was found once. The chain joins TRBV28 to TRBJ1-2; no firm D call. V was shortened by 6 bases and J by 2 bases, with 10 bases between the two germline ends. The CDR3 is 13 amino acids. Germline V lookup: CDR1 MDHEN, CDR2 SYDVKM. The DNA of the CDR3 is TGTGCCAGCAGCACCCCCCCAAACTATGGCTACACCTTC. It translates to CASSTPPNYGYTF.

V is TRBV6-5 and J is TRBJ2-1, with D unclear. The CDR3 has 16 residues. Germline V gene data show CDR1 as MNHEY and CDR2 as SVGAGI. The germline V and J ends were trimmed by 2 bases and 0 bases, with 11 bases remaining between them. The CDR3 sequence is CASSYVLAGSYNEQFF. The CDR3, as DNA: TGTGCCAGCAGTTACGTGCTGGCAGGCTCCTACAATGAGCAGTTCTTC.

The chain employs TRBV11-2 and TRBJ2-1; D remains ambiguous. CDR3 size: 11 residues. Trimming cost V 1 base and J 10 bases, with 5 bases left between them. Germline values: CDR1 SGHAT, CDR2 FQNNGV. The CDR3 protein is CASSLGREQFF. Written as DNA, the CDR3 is TGTGCCAGCAGCTTAGGGCGGGAGCAGTTCTTC.

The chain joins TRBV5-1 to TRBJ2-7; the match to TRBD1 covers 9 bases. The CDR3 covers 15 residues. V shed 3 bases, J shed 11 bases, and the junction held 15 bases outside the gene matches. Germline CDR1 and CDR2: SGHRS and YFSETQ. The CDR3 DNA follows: TGCGCCAGCAGCTCAACCGGGACAGGGATTACGAGGGAGTACTTC. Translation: CASSSTGTGITREYF.

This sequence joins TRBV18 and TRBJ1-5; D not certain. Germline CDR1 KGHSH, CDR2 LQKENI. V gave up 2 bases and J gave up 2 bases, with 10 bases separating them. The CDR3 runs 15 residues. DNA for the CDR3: TGTGCCAGCTCACCAACACCTTGGGGCAATCAGCCCCAGCATTTT. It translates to CASSPTPWGNQPQHF. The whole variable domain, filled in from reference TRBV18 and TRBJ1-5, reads NAGVMQNPRHLVRRRGQEARLRCSPMKGHSHVYWYRQLPEEGLKFMVYLQKENIIDESGMPKERFSAEFPKEGPSILRIQQVVRGDSAAYFCASSPTPWGNQPQHFGDGTRLSIL.

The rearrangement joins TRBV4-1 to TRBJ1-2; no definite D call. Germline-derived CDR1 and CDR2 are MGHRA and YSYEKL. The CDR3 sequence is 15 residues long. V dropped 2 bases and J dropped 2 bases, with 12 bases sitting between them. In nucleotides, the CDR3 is TGCGCCAGCAGCCAATTAGGGCGGTCCAACTATGGCTACACCTTC. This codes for CASSQLGRSNYGYTF.

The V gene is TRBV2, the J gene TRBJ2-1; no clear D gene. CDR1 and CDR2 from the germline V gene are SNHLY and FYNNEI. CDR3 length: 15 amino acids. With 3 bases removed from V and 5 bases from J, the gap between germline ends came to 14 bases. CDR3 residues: CASSEGIPNNNEQFF. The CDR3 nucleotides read TGTGCCAGCAGTGAGGGTATACCTAACAACAATGAGCAGTTCTTC.

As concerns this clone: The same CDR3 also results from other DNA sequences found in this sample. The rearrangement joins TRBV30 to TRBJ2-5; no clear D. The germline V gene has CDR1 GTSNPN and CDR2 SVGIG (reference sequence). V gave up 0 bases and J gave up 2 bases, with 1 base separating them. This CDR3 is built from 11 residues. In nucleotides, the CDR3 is TGTGCCTGGAGTGTACAAGAGACCCAGTACTTC. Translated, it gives CAWSVQETQYF.